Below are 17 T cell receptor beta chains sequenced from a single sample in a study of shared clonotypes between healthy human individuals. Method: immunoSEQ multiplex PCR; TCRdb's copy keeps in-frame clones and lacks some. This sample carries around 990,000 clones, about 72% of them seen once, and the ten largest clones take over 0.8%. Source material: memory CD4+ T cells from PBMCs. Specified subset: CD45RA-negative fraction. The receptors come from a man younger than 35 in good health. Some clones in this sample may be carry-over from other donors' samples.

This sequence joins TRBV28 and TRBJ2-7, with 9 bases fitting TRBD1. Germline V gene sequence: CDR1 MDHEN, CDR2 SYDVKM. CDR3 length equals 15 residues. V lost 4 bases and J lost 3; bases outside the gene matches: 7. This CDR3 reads CASSSRQGGVYEQYF. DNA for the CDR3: TGTGCCAGCAGTTCTCGACAGGGGGGGGTCTACGAGCAGTACTTC.

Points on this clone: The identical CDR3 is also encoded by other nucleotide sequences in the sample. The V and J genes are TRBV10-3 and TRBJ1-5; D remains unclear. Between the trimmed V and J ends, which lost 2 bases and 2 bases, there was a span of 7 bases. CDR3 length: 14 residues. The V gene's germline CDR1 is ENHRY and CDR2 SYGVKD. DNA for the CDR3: TGTGCCATCAGTGAGCTTGGGGGCAATCAGCCCCAGCATTTT. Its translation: CAISELGGNQPQHF.

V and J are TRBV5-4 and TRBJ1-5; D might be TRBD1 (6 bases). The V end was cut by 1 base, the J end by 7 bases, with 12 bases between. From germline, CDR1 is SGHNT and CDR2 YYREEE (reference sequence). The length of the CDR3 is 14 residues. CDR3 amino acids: CASSLWGGGQPQHF. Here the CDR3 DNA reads TGTGCCAGCAGCTTGTGGGGAGGGGGGCAGCCCCAGCATTTT.

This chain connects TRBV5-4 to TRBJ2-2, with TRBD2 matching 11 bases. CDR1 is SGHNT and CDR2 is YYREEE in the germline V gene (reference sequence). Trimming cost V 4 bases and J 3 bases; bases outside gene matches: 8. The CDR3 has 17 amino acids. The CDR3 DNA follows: TGTGCCAGCAGCCCCGCTAGCGGGAGGACCGACACCGGGGAGCTGTTTTTT. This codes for CASSPASGRTDTGELFF.

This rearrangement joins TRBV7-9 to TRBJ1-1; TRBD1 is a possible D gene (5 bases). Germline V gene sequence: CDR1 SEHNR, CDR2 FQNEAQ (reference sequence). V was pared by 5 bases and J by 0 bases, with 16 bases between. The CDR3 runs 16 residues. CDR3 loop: CASSPGQGVMNTEAFF. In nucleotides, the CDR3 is TGTGCCAGCAGCCCCGGTCAGGGCGTCATGAACACTGAAGCTTTCTTT.

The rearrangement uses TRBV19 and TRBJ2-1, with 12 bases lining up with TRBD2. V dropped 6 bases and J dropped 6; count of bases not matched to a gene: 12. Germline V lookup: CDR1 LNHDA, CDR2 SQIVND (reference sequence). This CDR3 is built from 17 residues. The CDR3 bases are TGTGCCAGTAGACGAACCGCCCTAGCGGGGGGGGGCAATGAGCAGTTCTTC. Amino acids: CASRRTALAGGGNEQFF.

Written as DNA, the CDR3 is TGTGCCAGCAGCGTAGGCCAGGGGCACGAGCAGTACTTC. Translation gives CASSVGQGHEQYF. The chain uses TRBV9 and TRBJ2-7; tentatively, D is TRBD1 (6 bases). The V gene lost 0 bases and the J gene lost 5 bases, with 9 bases spanning the gap. Germline V gene data show CDR1 as SGDLS and CDR2 as YYNGEE. The CDR3 consists of 13 residues.

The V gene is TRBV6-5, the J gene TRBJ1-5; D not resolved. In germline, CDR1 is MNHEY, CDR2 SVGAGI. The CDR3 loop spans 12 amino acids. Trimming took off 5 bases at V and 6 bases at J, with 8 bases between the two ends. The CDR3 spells CASSAPSQPQHF. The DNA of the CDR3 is TGTGCCAGCAGTGCGCCCAGTCAGCCCCAGCATTTT.

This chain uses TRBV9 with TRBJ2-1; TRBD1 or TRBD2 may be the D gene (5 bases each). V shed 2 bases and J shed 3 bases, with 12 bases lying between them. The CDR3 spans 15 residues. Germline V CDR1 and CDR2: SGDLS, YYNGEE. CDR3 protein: CASSVRGVNYNEQFF. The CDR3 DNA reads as TGTGCCAGCAGCGTGAGGGGCGTCAACTACAATGAGCAGTTCTTC. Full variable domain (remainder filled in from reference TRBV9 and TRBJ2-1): DSGVTQTPKHLITATGQRVTLRCSPRSGDLSVYWYQQSLDQGLQFLIQYYNGEERAKGNILERFSAQQFPDLHSELNLSSLELGDSALYFCASSVRGVNYNEQFFGPGTRLTVL.

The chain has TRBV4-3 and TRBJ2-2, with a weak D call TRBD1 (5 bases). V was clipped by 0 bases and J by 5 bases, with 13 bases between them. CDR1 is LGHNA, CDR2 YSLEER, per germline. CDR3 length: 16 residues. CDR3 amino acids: CASSQDVGRRTGELFF. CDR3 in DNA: TGCGCCAGCAGCCAAGATGTGGGGCGGCGTACCGGGGAGCTGTTTTTT.

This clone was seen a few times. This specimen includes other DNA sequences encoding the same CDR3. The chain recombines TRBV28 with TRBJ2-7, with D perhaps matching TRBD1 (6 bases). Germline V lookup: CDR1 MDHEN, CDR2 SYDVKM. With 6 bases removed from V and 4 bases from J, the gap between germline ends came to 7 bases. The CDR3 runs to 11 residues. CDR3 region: CASSRGYEQYF. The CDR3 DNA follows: TGTGCCAGCAGCAGGGGTTACGAGCAGTACTTC.

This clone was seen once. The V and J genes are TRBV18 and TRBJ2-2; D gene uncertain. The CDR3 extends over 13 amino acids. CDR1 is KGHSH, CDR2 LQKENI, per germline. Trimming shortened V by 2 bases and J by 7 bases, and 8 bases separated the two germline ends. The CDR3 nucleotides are TGTGCCAGCTCACCAACCGCGGTCGGGGAGCTGTTTTTT. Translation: CASSPTAVGELFF.

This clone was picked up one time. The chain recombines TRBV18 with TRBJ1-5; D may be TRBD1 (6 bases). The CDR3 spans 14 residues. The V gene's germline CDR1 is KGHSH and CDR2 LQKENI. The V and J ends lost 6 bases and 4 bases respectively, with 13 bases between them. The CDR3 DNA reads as TGTGCCAGCTCTCTTAATACAGGGAATCAGCCCCAGCATTTT. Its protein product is CASSLNTGNQPQHF.

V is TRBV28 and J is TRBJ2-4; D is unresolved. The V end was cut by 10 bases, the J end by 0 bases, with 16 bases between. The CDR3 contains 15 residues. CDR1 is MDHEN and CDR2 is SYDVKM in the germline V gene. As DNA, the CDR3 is TGTGCCACGACCGACGGATCCTTAGCCAAAAACATTCAGTACTTC. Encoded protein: CATTDGSLAKNIQYF.

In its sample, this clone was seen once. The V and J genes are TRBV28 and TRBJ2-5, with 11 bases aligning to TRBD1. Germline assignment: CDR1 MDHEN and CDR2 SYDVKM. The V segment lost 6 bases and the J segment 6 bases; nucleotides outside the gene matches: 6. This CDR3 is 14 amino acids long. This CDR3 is CASRAGQGAKTQYF. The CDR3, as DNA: TGTGCCAGCAGAGCCGGACAGGGGGCAAAGACCCAGTACTTC.

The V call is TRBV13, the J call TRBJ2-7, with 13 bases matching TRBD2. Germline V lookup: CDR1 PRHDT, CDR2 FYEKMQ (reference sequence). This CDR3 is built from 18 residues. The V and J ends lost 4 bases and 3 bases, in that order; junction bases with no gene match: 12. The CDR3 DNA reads TGTGCCAGCAGCTCCCGGACTAGCGGGAGTCGTCAGGGCTACGAGCAGTACTTC. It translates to CASSSRTSGSRQGYEQYF.

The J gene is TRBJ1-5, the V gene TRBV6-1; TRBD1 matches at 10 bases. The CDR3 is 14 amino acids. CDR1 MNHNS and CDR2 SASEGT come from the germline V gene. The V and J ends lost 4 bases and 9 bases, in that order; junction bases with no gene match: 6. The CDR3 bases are TGTGCCAGCAGTGGGACAGGGGGGACGGGGCCCCAGCATTTT. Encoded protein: CASSGTGGTGPQHF.